The clone carrying this T cell receptor beta chain occurred a few times. The antigen remains undetermined. A single record per CDR3 protein comes from TCRdb applying MiXCR to the 5' RACE reads. The table includes hundreds of thousands of distinct CDR3 sequences, 20% to 25% detected once. This sample stems from a study of T-cell memory formation after mild COVID-19. Study at large: For the most part, TCR clusters were specific to one donor. General study points: Some clones that responded turned up in pre-infection memory, which suggests that cross-reactive memory joined in. For contracting clones, CD4+ ones sat mainly in CM and EM, CD8+ in EMRA. For second-wave clones that peaked at day 37, SARS-CoV-2 specificity went unverified.

Sequencing was done on a sample of PBMCs or a T cell subset sorted from them (not recorded which). The TCR sequence derives from an adult woman who had mild COVID-19 (a few samples of this study predate the infection). Cell type and time point are not known.

CDR3 in amino acids: CASSLGVANTGELFF. The CDR3 region has the DNA TGTGCCAGCAGCTTAGGAGTAGCGAACACCGGGGAGCTGTTTTTT. The chain is built from TRBV7-9 and TRBJ2-2; D call uncertain. In germline, CDR1 is SEHNR, CDR2 FQNEAQ (reference sequence). Trimming stripped 1 base from V and 0 bases from J, with 6 bases between. The CDR3 consists of 15 residues.